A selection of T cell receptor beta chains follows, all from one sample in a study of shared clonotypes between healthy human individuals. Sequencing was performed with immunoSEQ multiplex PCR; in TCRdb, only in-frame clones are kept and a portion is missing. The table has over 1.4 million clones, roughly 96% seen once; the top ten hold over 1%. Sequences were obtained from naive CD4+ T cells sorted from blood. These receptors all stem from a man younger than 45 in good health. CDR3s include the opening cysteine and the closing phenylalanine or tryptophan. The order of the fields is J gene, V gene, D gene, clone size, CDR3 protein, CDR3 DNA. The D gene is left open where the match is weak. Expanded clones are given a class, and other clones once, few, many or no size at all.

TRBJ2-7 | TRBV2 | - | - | CASREGYEQYF | TGTGCCAGCAGGGAGGGCTACGAGCAGTACTTC
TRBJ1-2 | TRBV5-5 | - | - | CASSLIQGWDGYTF | TGTGCCAGCAGCTTGATACAGGGCTGGGATGGCTACACCTTC
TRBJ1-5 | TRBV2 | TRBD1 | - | CASSEYQQGAQPQHF | TGTGCCAGCAGTGAATATCAACAGGGGGCTCAGCCCCAGCATTTT
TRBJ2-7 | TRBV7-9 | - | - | CASTPDEQYF | TGTGCCAGCACCCCAGACGAGCAGTACTTC
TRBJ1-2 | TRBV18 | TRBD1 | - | CASSLQPGGAGYGYTF | TGTGCCAGCTCACTCCAACCAGGGGGCGCAGGCTATGGCTACACCTTC
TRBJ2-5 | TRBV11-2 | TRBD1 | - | CASSFSPTGLGTQYF | TGTGCCAGCAGCTTTTCCCCGACAGGGTTGGGGACCCAGTACTTC
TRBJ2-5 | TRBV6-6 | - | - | CASSYPKGGRQETQYF | TGTGCCAGCAGTTACCCGAAGGGGGGGCGCCAAGAGACCCAGTACTTC
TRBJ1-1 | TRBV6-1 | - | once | CASTEGRRYTEAFF | TGTGCCAGCACCGAAGGGAGGAGGTACACTGAAGCTTTCTTT
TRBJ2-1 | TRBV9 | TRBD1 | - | CASSPPQGESSYNEQFF | TGTGCCAGCAGCCCCCCCCAGGGGGAGAGCTCCTACAATGAGCAGTTCTTC
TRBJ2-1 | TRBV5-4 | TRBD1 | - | CASSTDQGVDEQFF | TGTGCCAGCAGCACGGATCAGGGGGTCGATGAGCAGTTCTTC
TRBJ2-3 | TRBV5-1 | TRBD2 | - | CASTVVAGGPDTQYF | TGCGCCAGCACGGTAGTAGCGGGAGGGCCAGATACGCAGTATTTT
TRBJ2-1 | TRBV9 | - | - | CASSARYNEQFF | TGTGCCAGCAGCGCTCGATACAATGAGCAGTTCTTC
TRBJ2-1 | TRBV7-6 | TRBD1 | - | CASSLGPGTGRPISQFF | TGTGCCAGCAGCTTAGGACCGGGGACAGGGCGACCAATCTCGCAGTTCTTC
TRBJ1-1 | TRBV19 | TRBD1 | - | CASSGTGSVNTEAFF | TGTGCCAGTAGTGGGACAGGGAGCGTAAACACTGAAGCTTTCTTT
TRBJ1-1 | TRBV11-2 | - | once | CASSLARRATEAFF | TGTGCCAGCAGCTTAGCCCGAAGGGCCACTGAAGCTTTCTTT
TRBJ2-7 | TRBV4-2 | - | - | CASSPRHSWDQQYF | TGTGCCAGCAGCCCGAGACATTCATGGGATCAGCAGTACTTC
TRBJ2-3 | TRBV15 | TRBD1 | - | CATSKTGGTDTQYF | TGTGCCACCAGCAAAACAGGGGGCACAGATACGCAGTATTTT
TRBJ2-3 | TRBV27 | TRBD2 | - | CATRTRGRDATDTQYF | TGTGCCACCCGGACCCGGGGGAGGGATGCTACAGATACGCAGTATTTT
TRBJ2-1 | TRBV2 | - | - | CASSSSIPRKLKNNEQFF | TGTGCCAGCAGCAGTAGCATTCCGCGGAAACTGAAAAACAATGAGCAGTTCTTC
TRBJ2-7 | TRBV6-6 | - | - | CASRGATGSEQYF | TGTGCCAGCCGGGGCGCTACAGGGTCCGAGCAGTACTTC
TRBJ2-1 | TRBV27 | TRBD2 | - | CASRTGLAVSYNEQFF | TGTGCCAGCAGGACGGGACTAGCGGTATCCTACAATGAGCAGTTCTTC
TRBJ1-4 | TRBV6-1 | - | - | CASSEEADTKSNEKLFF | TGTGCCAGCAGTGAAGAAGCAGACACAAAGAGTAATGAAAAACTGTTTTTT
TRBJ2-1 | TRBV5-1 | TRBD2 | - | CASVHLPLAGGYNEQFF | TGCGCCAGCGTACATCTTCCTCTAGCGGGAGGGTACAATGAGCAGTTCTTC
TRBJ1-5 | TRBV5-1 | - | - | CASSPSPGLPQHF | TGCGCCAGCAGCCCTTCCCCAGGTCTGCCCCAGCATTTT
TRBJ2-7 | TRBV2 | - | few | CASSELQGGEQYF | TGTGCCAGCAGTGAGCTACAGGGGGGGGAGCAGTACTTC
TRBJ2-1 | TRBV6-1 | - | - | CASSGTWNSYNEQFF | TGTGCCAGCAGCGGAACATGGAACTCCTACAATGAGCAGTTCTTC
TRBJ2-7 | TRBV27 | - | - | CASSSISGPGTYEQYF | TGTGCCAGCAGTTCGATTTCGGGACCTGGGACCTACGAGCAGTACTTC
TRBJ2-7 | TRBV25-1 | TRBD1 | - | CASSDPAGTGEDEQYF | TGTGCCAGCAGTGATCCCGCCGGGACAGGAGAAGACGAGCAGTACTTC
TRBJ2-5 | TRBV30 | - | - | CAWGGQLGETQYF | TGTGCCTGGGGTGGACAGTTGGGGGAGACCCAGTACTTC
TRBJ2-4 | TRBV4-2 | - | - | CASSQVKGGTAKNIQYF | TGTGCCAGCAGCCAAGTAAAGGGGGGCACGGCCAAAAACATTCAGTACTTC
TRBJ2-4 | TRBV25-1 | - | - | CASRIPLTGLAKNIQYF | TGTGCCAGCAGAATCCCTTTGACAGGACTAGCCAAAAACATTCAGTACTTC
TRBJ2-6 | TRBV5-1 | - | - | CASSYDRGGANVLTF | TGCGCCAGCAGCTATGACAGAGGAGGGGCCAACGTCCTGACTTTC
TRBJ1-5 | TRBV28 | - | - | CASSSQGGVNQPQHF | TGTGCCAGCAGTTCCCAGGGAGGAGTTAATCAGCCCCAGCATTTT
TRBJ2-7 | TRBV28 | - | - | CASSKASSYEQYF | TGTGCCAGCAGTAAAGCTAGCTCCTACGAGCAGTACTTC
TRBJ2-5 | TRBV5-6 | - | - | CASSFQPGGFQETQYF | TGTGCCAGCAGCTTCCAGCCGGGTGGGTTTCAAGAGACCCAGTACTTC
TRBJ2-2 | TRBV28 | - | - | CASSPRGRAGELFF | TGTGCCAGCAGTCCAAGAGGAAGGGCCGGGGAGCTGTTTTTT
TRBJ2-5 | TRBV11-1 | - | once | CASSLKLGAGETQYF | TGTGCCAGCAGCCTTAAATTAGGGGCTGGGGAGACCCAGTACTTC
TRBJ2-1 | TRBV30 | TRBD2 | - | CACKSGTSGRASYNEQFF | TGTGCCTGTAAATCCGGGACTAGCGGGAGGGCCTCCTACAATGAGCAGTTCTTC
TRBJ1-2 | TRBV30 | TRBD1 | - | CAWSVTRTTSGTGGKKGYTF | TGTGCCTGGAGTGTAACCCGTACCACCTCCGGGACAGGGGGTAAGAAGGGCTACACCTTC
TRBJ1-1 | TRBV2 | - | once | CASTEGVAEAFF | TGTGCCAGCACCGAAGGGGTGGCTGAAGCTTTCTTT
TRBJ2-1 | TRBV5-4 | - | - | CASSIPDVNEQFF | TGTGCCAGCAGCATCCCCGATGTCAATGAGCAGTTCTTC
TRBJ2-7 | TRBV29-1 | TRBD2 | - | CSVDLERRTSSYEQYF | TGCAGCGTTGATCTCGAGAGGAGGACTAGCAGCTACGAGCAGTACTTC
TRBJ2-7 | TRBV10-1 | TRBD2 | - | CASSSGTYEQYF | TGCGCCAGTTCTAGCGGGACCTACGAGCAGTACTTC
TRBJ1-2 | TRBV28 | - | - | CASTGGYGYTF | TGTGCCAGCACGGGGGGATATGGCTACACCTTC
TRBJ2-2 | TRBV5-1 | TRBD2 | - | CASSHLAGDTGELFF | TGCGCCAGCTCGCATCTAGCGGGAGACACCGGGGAGCTGTTTTTT
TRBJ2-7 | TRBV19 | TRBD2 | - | CASSSPSAGGLYEQYF | TGTGCCAGTAGTAGTCCCTCGGCGGGAGGATTGTACGAGCAGTACTTC
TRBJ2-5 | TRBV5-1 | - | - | CASSLENINRGRIGETQYF | TGCGCCAGCAGCTTGGAGAACATAAATAGGGGTCGGATCGGGGAGACCCAGTACTTC